Following are 9 T cell receptor beta chains from one sample sequenced in a study of regulatory T cells in long-lasting Graves disease. Stated time point: persistent/refractory GD, antithyroid drugs over 5 years with positive TRAb. Construction of the TCR library relied on RNA isolated from PBMCs. Construction of the TCR beta libraries employed iRepertoire HTBI primers in conjunction with Arm-PCR of CDR3 regions. TCRdb reanalysed the multiplex PCR reads using MiXCR and keeps one entry per CDR3 protein. The sample has hundreds of thousands of distinct CDR3 sequences, around 23% seen once; the top ten hold around 15%. The starting material was peripheral blood mononuclear cells (PBMCs), obtained when the disease was refractory, from a patient treated with antithyroid drugs. The receptors originated from a female donor with Graves disease.

Only a few counts were recorded for this clonotype. The chain carries TRBV10-3 and TRBJ2-6; 7 bases map to TRBD1. The V and J ends lost 2 bases and 0 bases, in that order; junction bases with no gene match: 4. CDR3 length: 17 residues. Germline V gene sequence: CDR1 ENHRY, CDR2 SYGVKD. The CDR3 DNA is TGTGCCATCAGTGAGACAGGGGATCACTCTGGGGCCAACGTCCTGACTTTC. This encodes CAISETGDHSGANVLTF.

This clonotype was detected many times. The chain joins TRBV6-1 to TRBJ2-7, with a weak D call TRBD1 (5 bases). From germline, CDR1 is MNHNS and CDR2 SASEGT. This CDR3 comprises 13 residues. The V and J ends lost 0 bases and 7 bases respectively, with 10 bases between them. CDR3 amino acids: CASSEATNREQYF. For the CDR3, the DNA is TGTGCCAGCAGTGAAGCGACGAACAGGGAGCAGTACTTC.

In this sample, this clonotype turned up a few times. The V and J genes are TRBV20-1 and TRBJ1-2; no definite D call. The CDR3 covers 16 residues. Germline CDR1 reads DFQATT; CDR2 reads SNEGSKA (reference sequence). The V and J ends lost 0 bases and 4 bases respectively, with 18 bases between them. The CDR3 sequence: CSARDLTGVGPYGYTF. The CDR3 DNA follows: TGCAGTGCTAGAGATCTTACCGGGGTCGGGCCCTATGGCTACACCTTC.

This clonotype appeared a few times. The V gene is TRBV7-2, the J gene TRBJ2-5; 12 positions match TRBD2. The germline V gene encodes CDR1 SGHTA and CDR2 FQGNSA. Germline trimming cut 1 base from V and 6 bases from J; bases unmatched to any gene: 9. CDR3 size: 17 residues. CDR3 loop: CASSLGTSGIVGKTQYF. As DNA, the CDR3 is TGTGCCAGCAGCTTAGGGACTAGCGGGATCGTTGGCAAGACCCAGTACTTC. Full variable domain (remainder filled in from reference TRBV7-2 and TRBJ2-5): GAGVSQSPSNKVTEKGKDVELRCDPISGHTALYWYRQSLGQGLEFLIYFQGNSAPDKSGLPSDRFSAERTGGSVSTLTIQRTQQEDSAVYLCASSLGTSGIVGKTQYFGPGTRLLVL.

The rearrangement uses TRBV20-1 and TRBJ1-3; D perhaps matches TRBD1 (6 bases). The CDR3 is made up of 15 amino acids. The germline V and J ends were trimmed by 6 bases and 0 bases, with 15 bases remaining between them. The germline gives CDR1 DFQATT, CDR2 SNEGSKA (reference sequence). The CDR3 nucleotides read TGCAGTGCGAAGCCGACAGGCCGCTCTGGAAACACCATATATTTT. It specifies CSAKPTGRSGNTIYF.

In its sample, this clonotype was seen a few times. The genes are TRBV29-1 and TRBJ2-5, with 8 bases aligning to TRBD2. The CDR3 has 16 residues. V lost 6 bases and J lost 2; bases outside the gene matches: 14. Germline V gene data show CDR1 as SQVTM and CDR2 as ANQGSEA. As DNA, the CDR3 is TGCAGCGTCGACCCGGGGTTGGGCGGGAGGCAAGAGACCCAGTACTTC. This encodes CSVDPGLGGRQETQYF.

This clonotype occurred many times. The chain joins TRBV28 to TRBJ2-5; D is undetermined. V shed 4 bases and J shed 4 bases, with 19 bases lying between them. CDR1 and CDR2 from the germline V gene are MDHEN and SYDVKM. The length of the CDR3 is 16 residues. The CDR3 region has the DNA TGTGCCAGCAGTTCCCTGCGACCAGAGGTAACAGAGACCCAGTACTTC. This encodes CASSSLRPEVTETQYF.

Concerning this clonotype itself: This may stem from a read error, because a much larger clone lies one nucleotide away. Since the CDR3 does not end with the conserved phenylalanine or tryptophan, this likely comes from a read error. The chain uses TRBV5-1 and TRBJ2-5; no clear D gene. The germline CDR1 and CDR2 sequences are SGHRS and YFSETQ. The CDR3 sequence is 13 residues long. Between the trimmed V and J ends, which lost 5 bases and 5 bases, there was a span of 13 bases. DNA for the CDR3: TGCGCCAGCAGTTCCTCTGGTTCCGAGACCCAGTACTGC. Its translation: CASSSSGSETQYC.

This clonotype was detected many times. The genes are TRBV10-3 and TRBJ2-2; 9 positions match TRBD2. The CDR3 loop spans 17 amino acids. The V gene's germline CDR1 is ENHRY and CDR2 SYGVKD. V lost 3 bases and J lost 4; bases outside the gene matches: 9. The DNA for the CDR3 is TGTGCCATCAGTGATGTCGGCGGGAGGGCGAGCACCGGGGAGCTGTTTTTT. Its translation: CAISDVGGRASTGELFF.